This T cell receptor beta chain appears in the sequencing data of a study of read filtering for tumor transcriptome and immune sequencing. The overall study: Among patients, some 17 were male and 14 female, aged about 47 to 85 (mean about 66).

Remarks on this clonotype: What it recognizes is unknown. A read error may explain this, as a much larger clone is one base away.

From roughly 390 ng of RNA, a library with molecular barcoded alpha/delta and beta/gamma adaptors was made. Each CDR3 protein gets one entry after TCRdb re-called the reads with MiXCR. The profile shows roughly 130,000 distinct CDR3 sequences, 13% of them singletons. Study-wide findings and caveats: Even smaller IR-seq throughput identified most shared clonotypes. Correlation between methods rose after single-read clonotypes were removed. This fraction held mixed bone marrow immune cells after CD138-negative sorting.

This TCR derives from a donor aged 40 or older with multiple myeloma. The sequencing sample was made of a population of CD138-negative cells sorted from bone marrow.

CDR3 region: CSVSCGGAVDTQYF. The CDR3 nucleotides are TGCAGCGTTTCTTGCGGGGGGGCGGTAGATACGCAGTATTTT. V is TRBV29-1 and J is TRBJ2-3; 9 bases agree with TRBD2. There are 14 residues in the CDR3. Unmatched junction bases numbered 8, after V lost 5 bases and J lost 5 bases. Germline V gives CDR1 SQVTM, CDR2 ANQGSEA.